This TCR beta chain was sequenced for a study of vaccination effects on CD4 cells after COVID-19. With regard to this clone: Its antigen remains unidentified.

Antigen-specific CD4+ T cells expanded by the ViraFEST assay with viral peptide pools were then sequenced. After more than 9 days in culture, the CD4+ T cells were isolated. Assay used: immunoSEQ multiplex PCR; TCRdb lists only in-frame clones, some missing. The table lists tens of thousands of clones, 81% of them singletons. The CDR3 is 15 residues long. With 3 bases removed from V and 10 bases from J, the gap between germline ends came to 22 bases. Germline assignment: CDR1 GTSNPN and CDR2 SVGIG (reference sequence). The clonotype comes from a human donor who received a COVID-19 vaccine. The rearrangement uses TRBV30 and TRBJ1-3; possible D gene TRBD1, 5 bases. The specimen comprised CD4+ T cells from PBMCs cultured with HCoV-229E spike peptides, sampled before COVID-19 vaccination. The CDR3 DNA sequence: TGTGCCTGGAGCCTAACGGGGGTCTCCCGAGGGACCATATATTTT. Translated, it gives CAWSLTGVSRGTIYF.